This T cell receptor beta chain comes out of a study of control samples from healthy donors and cancer patients (TCRdb year 2020). V is clipped by 0 bases and J by 4 bases, and the sequence between their germline boundaries is 10 bases long. CDR3 length: 15 amino acids, cysteine to phenylalanine. CDR3 DNA is the only sequence kept; it has 45 bases, read in frame from the first base. The germline V gene provides CDR1 SGHVS and CDR2 FNYEAQ. Comments on this clone: Which antigen it targets is not known. No base-level quality is on record; no much larger clone is a single base apart.

Libraries were constructed by the immunoSEQ multiplex PCR assay. What TCRdb holds here is the immuneACCESS table cut down to in-frame rearrangements. Part of the clones is not present; checked against another copy, under half of the missing clones reflect an unresolved V gene, and the others are unexplained. The sample table contains 150,000 or so clones; only one count was recorded for 80% to 95% of them. The ten largest account for more than 5% of the sample. This TCR derives from a man younger than 35 in good health. The rearranged segments are TRBV7-6 and TRBJ1-3; the D gene remains uncertain. Sequenced sample: blood. The sequenced DNA: TGTGCCAGCAGCTTAGCAGGAACCGGAGGAAACACCATATATTTT. This translates into CASSLAGTGGNTIYF.